A single T cell receptor beta chain is shown here with its context. It lacks a known antigen. The record has no base qualities; no much larger clone is one base away. The CDR3 runs 14 residues from the cysteine to the phenylalanine. Only the CDR3 part of the read is kept: 42 bases, read in frame from the first base. CDR1 LGHNT and CDR2 FRNRAP are derived from the germline V gene. The V end gives up 5 bases and the J end 6 bases, leaving 9 bases in the junction not matched to a gene. The data are from a study of blood T cell repertoires in COVID-19 (dated by TCRdb to the early 2020s). About the investigation overall: The collaborator samples originated in the United States, Italy and Spain and spanned the acute and convalescent phases of COVID-19. Where available, HLA class I and class II types were obtained from metadata supplied by the sample provider rather than from assay-based typing. Samples were obtained from the ongoing ImmuneRACE study (first 160 participants) and from some 1,200 subjects provided by 6 global collaborators. The material from the prospective study consisted of cDNA or gDNA derived from T cells, B-cell-depleted T cells, or PBMCs. Nearly every sample came with metadata listing a de-identified subject ID, COVID-19 status, age in years and sex. The repertoires were released in a freely available public database meant as a resource for research on the immune response to SARS-CoV-2. Deeply sampled blood TCRbeta repertoires from subjects exposed to, actively infected with, or recovered from COVID-19 were included in the dataset.

One collaborating source in Seattle enrolled patients while the patients were actively infected and followed the patients over time throughout the course of disease. Each collaborating institution followed its own protocols to collect whole blood in K2EDTA tubes. For TCRbeta analysis, collaborators shipped samples in one of three forms: frozen whole blood, isolated PBMCs, or DNA extracted from either of those sample types. TCRbeta CDR3 regions were amplified from genomic DNA using the immunoSEQ Assay, a bias-controlled multiplex PCR. The authors processed their data as follows. Nucleated cell counts per sample were estimated from amplification of reference gene primers within the assay. To quantify the absolute abundance of each unique TCRbeta CDR3 rearrangement, sequence reads were collapsed and filtered. For each sample, productive Simpson clonality was calculated by taking the square root of Simpson's diversity index across productive rearrangements. Sourced from immuneACCESS, this table was stored by TCRdb with only in-frame sequences that have V and J called. A share of the clones is absent; for the studies checked, an unresolved V gene accounts for under half, and the remainder has no known explanation. That table is the source of V, J and clone size, and D and trimming were worked out from the DNA. Counted in this sample were 200,000 to 250,000 clones; under 90% of them appeared once. 7.5% to 9% of the sample lies in the top ten.

Study-wide conclusions, independent of this receptor: How much clinical and demographic metadata was included differed by source and by participant, and the metadata was provided uncurated.

The V and J segments used are TRBV12-5 and TRBJ2-5; the central 7 bases match TRBD2. The sequence derives from a woman older than 75 with COVID-19, enrolled during active disease. Source material: peripheral blood. The DNA sequence is TGTGCTAGTGGTCCCGCTGGGAGGGGCCAGACCCAGTACTTC. Translated, it reads CASGPAGRGQTQYF.